Each of the 2 T cell receptor beta chains below was sequenced from the same sample in a study of CD8+ T cells in alopecia areata. This sample's treatment: oral pan-JAK inhibitor, 5-10 mg twice daily. Extracted RNA was reverse transcribed, and the resulting cDNA served as sequencing template. Sequencing used immunoSEQ multiplex PCR; TCRdb keeps in-frame clones, though not all of them. The profile shows 90,000 to 150,000 clones, about 50% of them singletons. Sequenced here: CD4+ T cells sorted from blood, sampled at week 4, from a patient treated with tofacitinib. Source of these receptors: a human donor with alopecia areata.

The J gene is TRBJ1-1, the V gene TRBV6-5; D is ambiguous. The V end lost 0 bases, the J end lost 11 bases, and 13 bases lay between the germline ends. The CDR3 loop spans 13 amino acids. Germline loops: CDR1 MNHEY, CDR2 SVGAGI. CDR3 DNA sequence: TGTGCCAGCAGTTACTCGGATACCCAAATGGCTTTCTTT. It yields the protein CASSYSDTQMAFF.

The chain is built from TRBV6-5 and TRBJ2-3; D not certain. Germline CDR1 reads MNHEY; CDR2 reads SVGAGI. This CDR3 is built from 14 residues. Trimming removed 4 bases from V and 1 base from J, with 9 bases in between. The CDR3 DNA follows: TGTGCCAGCAGTTTACGTCCCGGCACAGATACGCAGTATTTT. This translates into CASSLRPGTDTQYF.